Listed here is a single T cell receptor beta chain. CDR3 length: 16 residues. Germline V gene lookup returns CDR1 LNHDA and CDR2 SQIVND (reference sequence). With 6 bases clipped from V and 7 bases from J, the junction kept 13 bases outside the gene matches. This entry is derived from a study of tissue T cells after allogeneic stem cell transplantation. Only in-frame clones appear in the TCRdb table, and some are missing; sequencing was by immunoSEQ multiplex PCR. The sample holds 20,000 to 30,000 clones; roughly nine tenths are singletons and the top ten take 1.5% to 2%. This sequence joins TRBV19 and TRBJ2-1, with 9 bases aligning to TRBD1. The sequencing here drew on blood, taken before transplantation. The TCR sequence derives from a male donor at least 60 years old who later had graft-versus-host disease after an allogeneic stem cell transplant. CDR3 in amino acids: CASRNSIGTGRNEQFF. CDR3 in DNA: TGTGCCAGTAGGAACTCGATCGGGACAGGGAGAAATGAGCAGTTCTTC.